Given below is one T cell receptor (beta chain) in context. Its specificity is unknown. The data derive from a study of cytomegalovirus exposure and HLA in healthy donors. Study-level results: Investigators reported 164 TCR beta chains as tied to cytomegalovirus.

V lost 7 bases, J lost 3 bases, and 10 bases stayed unmatched. The CDR3 sequence is 15 residues long. Clones were sequenced by immunoSEQ multiplex PCR, and TCRdb holds only the in-frame ones, with some missing. Of approximately 220,000 clones listed, just under 90% are singletons. The source is a man younger than 35 in good health and CMV-seronegative. Sequencing used PBMCs. This rearrangement joins TRBV23-1 to TRBJ2-7, with 9 positions matching TRBD1. TRBV23-1 is placed among ORFs of uncertain function. In DNA, the CDR3 is TGCGCCAGCATGGACCATGGGGACAGGGTCTACGAGCAGTACTTC. It yields the protein CASMDHGDRVYEQYF.